Here is one TCR beta chain with its context. The target antigen is unknown. The data were produced by immunoSEQ multiplex PCR, yet TCRdb's version contains in-frame clones alone and is incomplete. The sample consists of 45,000 to 50,000 clones, about 78% of them appearing once. Brentuximab vedotin exposure varied, and every patient relapsed after autologous stem cell transplantation. This entry belongs to a study of PD-1 blockade in classical Hodgkin lymphoma. Study as a whole: Patients were dosed intravenously with nivolumab at 3 mg/kg every 2 weeks. Points from the study as a whole: Baseline diversity was lower in partial responders and progressors than complete responders. CD8+ TCR diversity did not rise significantly by C4D1, unlike CD4+. What drove the repertoire differences, possibly disease activity or prior therapy, has not been defined.

V gave up 2 bases and J gave up 6 bases, with 9 bases separating them. This CDR3 has 13 amino acids. Looked up from germline, CDR1 is SEHNR and CDR2 is FQNEAQ (reference sequence). V and J are TRBV7-9 and TRBJ2-3, with D unresolved. The sequencing here drew on peripheral blood mononuclear cells (PBMCs), taken before the second cycle of nivolumab. The receptor was derived from a human donor with classical Hodgkin lymphoma. In DNA form, the CDR3 reads TGTGCCAGCAGCTTAAAATTAGGGGATACGCAGTATTTT. Residues: CASSLKLGDTQYF.